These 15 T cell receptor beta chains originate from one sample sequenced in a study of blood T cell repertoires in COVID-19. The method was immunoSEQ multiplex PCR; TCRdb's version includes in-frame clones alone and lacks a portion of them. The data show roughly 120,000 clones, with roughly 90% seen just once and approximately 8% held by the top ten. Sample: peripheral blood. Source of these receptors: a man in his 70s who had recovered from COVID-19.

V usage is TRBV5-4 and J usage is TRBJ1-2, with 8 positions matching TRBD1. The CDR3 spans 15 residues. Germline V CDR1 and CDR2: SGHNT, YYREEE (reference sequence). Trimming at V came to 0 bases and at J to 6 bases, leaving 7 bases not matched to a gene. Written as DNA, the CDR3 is TGTGCCAGCAGCTTGGGGACAGGGCCTTCTAATGGCTACACCTTC. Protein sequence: CASSLGTGPSNGYTF.

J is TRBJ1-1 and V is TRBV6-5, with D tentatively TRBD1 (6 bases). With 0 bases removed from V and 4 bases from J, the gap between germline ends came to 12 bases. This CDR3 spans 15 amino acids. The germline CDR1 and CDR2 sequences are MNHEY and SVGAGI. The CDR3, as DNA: TGTGCCAGCAGTTACTCGAAGGGGGTAGGCACTGAAGCTTTCTTT. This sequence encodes CASSYSKGVGTEAFF.

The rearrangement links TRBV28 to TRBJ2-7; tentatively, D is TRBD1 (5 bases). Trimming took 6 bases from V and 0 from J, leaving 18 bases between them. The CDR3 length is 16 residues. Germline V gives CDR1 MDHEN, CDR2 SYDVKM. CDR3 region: CASSHLGAESSYEQYF. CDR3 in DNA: TGTGCCAGCAGCCATCTAGGGGCGGAGAGCTCCTACGAGCAGTACTTC.

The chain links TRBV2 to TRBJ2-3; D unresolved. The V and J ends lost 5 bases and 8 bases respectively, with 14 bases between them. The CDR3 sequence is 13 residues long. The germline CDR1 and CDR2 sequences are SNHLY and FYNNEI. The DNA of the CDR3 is TGTGCCAGCAGTCCTAGTAGAGAATCTACGCAGTATTTT. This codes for CASSPSRESTQYF.

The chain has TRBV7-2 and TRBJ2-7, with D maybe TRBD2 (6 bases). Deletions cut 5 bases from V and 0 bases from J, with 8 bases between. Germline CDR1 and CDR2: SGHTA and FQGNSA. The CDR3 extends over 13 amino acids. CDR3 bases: TGTGCCAGCAGCCGACTAGGCTCCTACGAGCAGTACTTC. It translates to CASSRLGSYEQYF.

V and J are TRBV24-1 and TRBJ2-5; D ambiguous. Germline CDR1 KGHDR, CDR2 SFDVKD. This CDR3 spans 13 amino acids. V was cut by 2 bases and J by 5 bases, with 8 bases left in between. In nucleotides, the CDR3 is TGTGCCACCAGTGATTCCCCACTCGAGACCCAGTACTTC. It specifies CATSDSPLETQYF.

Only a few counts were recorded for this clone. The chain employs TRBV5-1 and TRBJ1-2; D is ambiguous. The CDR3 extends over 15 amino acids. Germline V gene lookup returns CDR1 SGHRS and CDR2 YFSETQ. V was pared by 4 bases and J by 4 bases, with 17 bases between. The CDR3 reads CASSPLDSTGYGYTF. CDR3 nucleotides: TGCGCCAGCAGCCCTCTCGACTCGACGGGCTATGGCTACACCTTC.

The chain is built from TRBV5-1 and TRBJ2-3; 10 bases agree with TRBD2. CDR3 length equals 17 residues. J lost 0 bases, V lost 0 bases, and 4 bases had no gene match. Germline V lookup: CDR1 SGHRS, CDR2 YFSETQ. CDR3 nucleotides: TGCGCCAGCAGCTTGGTTCTAGCGGGGGTCAGCACAGATACGCAGTATTTT. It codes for CASSLVLAGVSTDTQYF.

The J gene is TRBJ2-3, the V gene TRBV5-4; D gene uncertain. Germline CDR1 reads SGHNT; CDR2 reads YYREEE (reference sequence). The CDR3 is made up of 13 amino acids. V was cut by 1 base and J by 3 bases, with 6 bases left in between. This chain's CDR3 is CASSLYKTDTQYF. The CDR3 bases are TGTGCCAGCAGCTTGTACAAGACAGATACGCAGTATTTT.

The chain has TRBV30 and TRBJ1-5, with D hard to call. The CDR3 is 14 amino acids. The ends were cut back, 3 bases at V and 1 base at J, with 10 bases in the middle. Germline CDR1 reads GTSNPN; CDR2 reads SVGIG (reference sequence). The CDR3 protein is CAWSAQQSNQPQHF. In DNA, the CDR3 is TGTGCCTGGAGCGCACAGCAGAGCAATCAGCCCCAGCATTTT.

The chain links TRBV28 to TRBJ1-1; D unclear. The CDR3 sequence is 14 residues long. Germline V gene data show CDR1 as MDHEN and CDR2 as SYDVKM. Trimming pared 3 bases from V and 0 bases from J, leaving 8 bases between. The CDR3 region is CASSFFQMNTEAFF. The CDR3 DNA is TGTGCCAGCAGTTTTTTCCAGATGAACACTGAAGCTTTCTTT.

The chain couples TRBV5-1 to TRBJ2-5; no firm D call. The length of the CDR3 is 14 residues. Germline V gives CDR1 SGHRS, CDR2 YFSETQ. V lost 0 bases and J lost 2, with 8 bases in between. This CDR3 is CASSLAQQQETQYF. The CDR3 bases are TGCGCCAGCAGCTTGGCCCAACAGCAAGAGACCCAGTACTTC.

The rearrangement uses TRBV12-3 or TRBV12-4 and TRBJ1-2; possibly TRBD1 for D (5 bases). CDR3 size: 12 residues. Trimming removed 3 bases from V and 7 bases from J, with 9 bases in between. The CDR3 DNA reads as TGTGCCAGCAGTTTCGGAGGGACTGGCTACACCTTC. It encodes CASSFGGTGYTF.

The CDR3: CASSSGGGYEQYF. DNA for the CDR3: TGTGCCAGCAGTTCCGGTGGAGGCTACGAGCAGTACTTC. The chain recombines TRBV28 with TRBJ2-7, with D perhaps matching TRBD2 (5 bases). V was cut by 4 bases and J by 3 bases, with 10 bases left in between. The V gene's germline CDR1 is MDHEN and CDR2 SYDVKM. This CDR3 comprises 13 residues. Variable domain in full (rest from reference TRBV28 and TRBJ2-7): DVKVTQSSRYLVKRTGEKVFLECVQDMDHENMFWYRQDPGLGLRLIYFSYDVKMKEKGDIPEGYSVSREKKERFSLILESASTNQTSMYLCASSSGGGYEQYFGPGTRLTVT.

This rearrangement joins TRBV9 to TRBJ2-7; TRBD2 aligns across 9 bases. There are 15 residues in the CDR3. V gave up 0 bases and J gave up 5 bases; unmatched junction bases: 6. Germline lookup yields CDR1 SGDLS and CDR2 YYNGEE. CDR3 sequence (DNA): TGTGCCAGCAGCGTAGCAGCTAGCGGGATGAACGAGCAGTACTTC. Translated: CASSVAASGMNEQYF.